The 32 T cell receptor beta chains given below trace back to one sample, sequenced in a study of T cell responses to AZD1222 COVID-19 vaccine. Some clones are missing from TCRdb's copy, which holds only in-frame ones; the method was immunoSEQ multiplex PCR. Of around 94,000 clones in the sample, around 83% are singletons; the top ten hold 5%. Material: peripheral blood, obtained on day 0 of AZD1222 vaccination. The receptor set was obtained from an adult in good health.

Details on this clone: Mismatch with germline at one junction end may stem from a read error. The J gene is TRBJ2-1, the V gene TRBV5-1; TRBD2 matches 7 bases. In germline, CDR1 is SGHRS, CDR2 YFSETQ. This CDR3 is 14 amino acids long. Written as DNA, the CDR3 is TGCGCCAGCAGCCCTCTCTCTTCATCACGGGGGGTCATCTTC. Protein: CASSPLSSSRGVIF.

The chain links TRBV20-1 to TRBJ1-5; D unclear. The CDR3 has 11 amino acids. The ends were cut back, 3 bases at V and 4 bases at J, with 4 bases in the middle. Germline values: CDR1 DFQATT, CDR2 SNEGSKA (reference sequence). CDR3 residues: CSARGNQPQHF. CDR3 bases: TGCAGTGCTAGGGGTAATCAGCCCCAGCATTTT.

This clone was detected only once. The rearrangement uses TRBV2 and TRBJ2-7, with D possibly matching TRBD2 (5 bases). The germline V gene has CDR1 SNHLY and CDR2 FYNNEI. V was cut by 6 bases and J by 9 bases, with 24 bases left in between. CDR3 length: 15 residues. Written as DNA, the CDR3 is TGTGCCAGCAGGGATCCCGGAGGCCCCATACGAGGGCAGTACTTC. Translation gives CASRDPGGPIRGQYF.

The chain has TRBV30 and TRBJ1-1; no reliable D call. V gave up 6 bases and J gave up 0 bases, with 11 bases separating them. The CDR3 loop spans 13 amino acids. The germline gives CDR1 GTSNPN, CDR2 SVGIG (reference sequence). The CDR3 loop reads CACLRQMNTEAFF. CDR3 DNA: TGTGCCTGCCTCAGGCAGATGAACACTGAAGCTTTCTTT.

This chain links TRBV2 with TRBJ1-4; D perhaps matches TRBD1 (6 bases). The CDR3 runs to 15 residues. V was cut by 2 bases and J by 7 bases, with 14 bases left in between. Germline CDR1 reads SNHLY; CDR2 reads FYNNEI. In DNA form, the CDR3 reads TGTGCCAGCAGTGAAATGAGCAGGGGTGGTGAAAAACTGTTTTTT. As protein: CASSEMSRGGEKLFF.

In this sample, this clone turned up a few times. The chain joins TRBV5-4 to TRBJ2-5, with TRBD2 matching over 12 bases. The CDR3 spans 16 residues. V lost 4 bases to trimming and J lost 0 bases; unmatched junction nucleotides: 4. CDR1 SGHNT and CDR2 YYREEE come from the germline V gene (reference sequence). CDR3 DNA sequence: TGTGCCAGCAGCACCGGACTAGCGGGGTACCAAGAGACCCAGTACTTC. Protein sequence: CASSTGLAGYQETQYF.

This clone has more than one count but fewer than ten. The rearrangement links TRBV7-6 to TRBJ1-5; D unresolved. The length of the CDR3 is 15 residues. The germline gives CDR1 SGHVS, CDR2 FNYEAQ. V was trimmed by 2 bases and J by 0 bases, leaving 8 bases between them. CDR3 in DNA: TGTGCCAGCAGCTTAAGCGGGTCTAGCAATCAGCCCCAGCATTTT. Translating gives CASSLSGSSNQPQHF.

With respect to this clone: Within the sample, other DNA sequences also encode this same CDR3. This chain links TRBV27 with TRBJ1-3, with a possible D match to TRBD1 (6 bases). Germline lookup yields CDR1 MNHEY and CDR2 SMNVEV (reference sequence). The CDR3 contains 14 residues. V dropped 3 bases and J dropped 1 base, with 7 bases sitting between them. Written as DNA, the CDR3 is TGTGCCAGCAGTTTCAGGGGTTCTGGAAACACCATATATTTT. This sequence encodes CASSFRGSGNTIYF.

This chain uses TRBV4-1 with TRBJ1-4, with D possibly being TRBD1 (5 bases). V gave up 0 bases and J gave up 3 bases, with 8 bases separating them. Germline V gene sequence: CDR1 MGHRA, CDR2 YSYEKL. The CDR3 covers 15 residues. The CDR3 region is CASSQEGTSNEKLFF. The CDR3 DNA reads as TGCGCCAGCAGCCAAGAGGGGACCTCTAATGAAAAACTGTTTTTT.

The chain is built from TRBV5-3 and TRBJ1-1, with a possible D match to TRBD1 (5 bases). TRBV5-3 is filed as an ORF, its function uncertain. Trimming shortened V by 5 bases and J by 0 bases, and 20 bases separated the two germline ends. CDR3 length: 17 residues. This CDR3 reads CARSLGAGPLMNTEAFF. CDR3 nucleotides: TGTGCCAGAAGTCTAGGGGCGGGGCCCCTCATGAACACTGAAGCTTTCTTT.

The CDR3 region has the DNA TGTGCCAGCTCACCTTTTGGGGGAGACACCATATATTTT. Its translation: CASSPFGGDTIYF. This chain uses TRBV18 with TRBJ1-3, with a weak D call TRBD1 (5 bases). V lost 3 bases to trimming and J lost 8 bases, with 11 bases between them. Germline V CDR1 and CDR2: KGHSH, LQKENI. The CDR3 consists of 13 residues.

The J gene is TRBJ2-7, the V gene TRBV5-1, with 8 bases identical to TRBD2. The CDR3 loop spans 15 amino acids. Germline V CDR1 and CDR2: SGHRS, YFSETQ. Unmatched junction bases numbered 7, after V lost 0 bases and J lost 5 bases. The CDR3 region has the DNA TGCGCCAGCAGCTTGGCCAGCGGGAGTATCAACGAGCAGTACTTC. Amino acid sequence: CASSLASGSINEQYF. Variable domain in full (rest from reference TRBV5-1 and TRBJ2-7): KAGVTQTPRYLIKTRGQQVTLSCSPISGHRSVSWYQQTPGQGLQFLFEYFSETQRNKGNFPGRFSGRQFSNSRSEMNVSTLELGDSALYLCASSLASGSINEQYFGPGTRLTVT.

The chain couples TRBV9 to TRBJ2-7, with TRBD2 matching over 10 bases. With 0 bases clipped from V and 7 bases from J, the junction kept 16 bases outside the gene matches. The CDR3 has 18 amino acids. Germline-derived CDR1 and CDR2 are SGDLS and YYNGEE. The CDR3 is CASSVDPLTSGPLGEQYF. CDR3 bases: TGTGCCAGCAGCGTAGACCCACTGACTAGCGGGCCGTTGGGGGAGCAGTACTTC. Combining the CDR3 with reference TRBV9 and TRBJ2-7 gives the whole variable domain DSGVTQTPKHLITATGQRVTLRCSPRSGDLSVYWYQQSLDQGLQFLIQYYNGEERAKGNILERFSAQQFPDLHSELNLSSLELGDSALYFCASSVDPLTSGPLGEQYFGPGTRLTVT.

There are a few counts of this clone. The chain's CDR3 is CASSVVGTALEGYTF. The CDR3 DNA follows: TGTGCCAGCAGCGTAGTAGGGACAGCCCTCGAGGGCTACACCTTC. V gene TRBV9 combines with J gene TRBJ1-2, with 7 positions matching TRBD1. CDR1 and CDR2 (germline): SGDLS, YYNGEE. Trimming took 0 bases from V and 8 from J; bases not matched to a gene: 10. The CDR3 has 15 residues.

This chain connects TRBV11-2 to TRBJ2-7; no reliable D call. Trimming took off 1 base at V and 6 bases at J, with 16 bases between the two ends. Germline assignment: CDR1 SGHAT and CDR2 FQNNGV. This CDR3 has 15 amino acids. DNA for the CDR3: TGTGCCAGCAGCTTAGTGTGGCACCGTATCCGCGAGCAGTACTTC. Translated, it gives CASSLVWHRIREQYF.

The chain recombines TRBV21-1 with TRBJ1-2. TRBV21-1 is flagged as a pseudogene. The CDR3 contains 14 residues. The CDR3 sequence: CASSKGGEGHGYTF. CDR3 DNA: TGTGCCAGCAGCAAAGGAGGGGAAGGGCATGGCTACACCTTC.

This clone was recorded a few times. The V call is TRBV6-5, the J call TRBJ2-7; D is perhaps TRBD1 (6 bases). CDR1 is MNHEY and CDR2 is SVGAGI in the germline V gene. Trimming left V 2 bases short and J 4 bases short, with 12 bases between. The CDR3 has 14 residues. CDR3 bases: TGTGCCAGCAGTTACGTGGCAGGGGTTTACGAGCAGTACTTC. Protein: CASSYVAGVYEQYF.

Only a few counts were recorded for this clone. The rearrangement joins TRBV6-6 to TRBJ1-2; unclear D gene. V lost 2 bases and J 8 bases, leaving 9 bases between the germline ends. Germline V gives CDR1 MNHNY, CDR2 SVGAGI (reference sequence). CDR3 length: 12 residues. The CDR3 nucleotides are TGTGCCAGCAGTTACCCCATGGAGGGCTACACCTTC. Translated, it gives CASSYPMEGYTF.

The chain recombines TRBV2 with TRBJ2-6, with TRBD1 as a possible D gene (6 bases). This CDR3 comprises 14 residues. Trimming stripped 7 bases from V and 0 bases from J, with 7 bases between. Germline CDR1 is SNHLY and CDR2 is FYNNEI. The CDR3 region is CASTGVSGANVLTF. In DNA, the CDR3 is TGTGCCAGCACAGGGGTCTCTGGGGCCAACGTCCTGACTTTC.

This clone was found once. The J gene is TRBJ1-3, the V gene TRBV3-1 (or the pseudogene TRBV3-2); a possible D gene is TRBD1 (6 bases). Germline V CDR1 and CDR2: LGHDT, YNNKEL (reference sequence). The CDR3 is made up of 16 amino acids. V lost 5 bases and J lost 4, with 18 bases in between. CDR3 loop: CASSTRGGARGNTIYF. The CDR3 region has the DNA TGTGCCAGCAGCACCCGGGGGGGGGCAAGAGGAAACACCATATATTTT.

The chain has TRBV3-1 (or the pseudogene TRBV3-2) and TRBJ2-1; D not resolved. Germline loops: CDR1 LGHDT, CDR2 YNNKEL (reference sequence). The V end was cut by 4 bases, the J end by 7 bases, with 8 bases between. This CDR3 has 12 residues. CDR3 region: CASSPPSNEQFF. The CDR3 bases are TGTGCCAGCAGCCCCCCCTCGAATGAGCAGTTCTTC.

This chain links TRBV14 with TRBJ2-1; 14 bases align to TRBD2. CDR3 length: 19 residues. The ends lost 3 bases at V and 3 bases at J; junction bases unmatched: 10. CDR1 is SGHDN and CDR2 is FVKESK in the germline V gene. CDR3 in DNA: TGTGCCAGCAGCCAGGTACCCGGGACTAGCGGGAGCTACTACAATGAGCAGTTCTTC. It codes for CASSQVPGTSGSYYNEQFF.

This chain uses TRBV4-1 with TRBJ1-5, with D uncertain. Deletions cut 4 bases from V and 4 bases from J, with 17 bases between. CDR3 length: 16 amino acids. Germline CDR1 and CDR2: MGHRA and YSYEKL. CDR3 loop: CASSPRKDLANQPQHF. For the CDR3, the DNA is TGCGCCAGCAGCCCTCGAAAGGATTTAGCAAATCAGCCCCAGCATTTT.

This chain uses TRBV30 with TRBJ2-2, with 10 bases that match TRBD2. Germline V gene sequence: CDR1 GTSNPN, CDR2 SVGIG (reference sequence). V lost 7 bases, J lost 5 bases, and 7 bases stayed unmatched. CDR3 length equals 14 residues. The DNA of the CDR3 is TGTGCCTCCCCTAGCGGGAGTGGTACCGGGGAGCTGTTTTTT. It is translated as CASPSGSGTGELFF.

This chain links TRBV7-9 with TRBJ1-6, with 7 nucleotides matching TRBD1. CDR1 and CDR2 (germline): SEHNR, FQNEAQ (reference sequence). This CDR3 comprises 13 residues. J lost 8 bases, V lost 5 bases, and 3 bases had no gene match. As DNA, the CDR3 is TGTGCCAGCAGCCTAACAGGGGATTCACCCCTCCACTTT. It codes for CASSLTGDSPLHF.

The genes are TRBV2 and TRBJ2-7, with TRBD1 matching over 10 bases. J gave up 3 bases and V 5 bases, and 4 bases lay outside the gene matches. Germline V CDR1 and CDR2: SNHLY, FYNNEI. The length of the CDR3 is 14 residues. CDR3 coding DNA: TGTGCCAGCAGTACAAGGACAGGGGGCTACGAGCAGTACTTC. It codes for CASSTRTGGYEQYF.

The chain employs TRBV27 and TRBJ1-2; no reliable D call. The V gene's germline CDR1 is MNHEY and CDR2 SMNVEV (reference sequence). The V end was cut by 3 bases, the J end by 0 bases, with 8 bases between. The CDR3 is 14 amino acids. The CDR3 is CASSFDGSNYGYTF. Written as DNA, the CDR3 is TGTGCCAGCAGTTTCGACGGCTCTAACTATGGCTACACCTTC.

The chain carries TRBV19 and TRBJ1-1; 9 nucleotides align to TRBD1. V dropped 5 bases and J dropped 1; count of bases not matched to a gene: 11. CDR3 length equals 17 residues. The germline V gene encodes CDR1 LNHDA and CDR2 SQIVND (reference sequence). The DNA of the CDR3 is TGTGCCAGTAGTCGACGTATGGGGGGACAGGGGAACACTGAAGCTTTCTTT. This encodes CASSRRMGGQGNTEAFF.

This chain links TRBV30 with TRBJ1-6; D is ambiguous. Germline V gene data show CDR1 as GTSNPN and CDR2 as SVGIG (reference sequence). This CDR3 is 16 amino acids long. Trimming cost V 4 bases and J 0 bases, with 13 bases left between them. CDR3 in DNA: TGTGCCTGGAATTCGGGGATCAGCTCCTATAATTCACCCCTCCACTTT. Translating gives CAWNSGISSYNSPLHF.

With respect to this clone: A much larger clone lies one base from this, so it may be a read error. CDR3 sequence reads: CASSYSRNTEAFF. The CDR3 DNA follows: TGTGCCAGCAGTTACTCGAGGAACACTGAAGCTTTCTTT. The rearrangement links TRBV6-5 to TRBJ1-1; D is unclear. The CDR3 consists of 13 residues. Between the trimmed V and J ends, which lost 0 bases and 1 base, there was a span of 3 bases. The germline V gene has CDR1 MNHEY and CDR2 SVGAGI.

This chain uses TRBV7-9 with TRBJ1-6; no firm D call. The germline V gene encodes CDR1 SEHNR and CDR2 FQNEAQ (reference sequence). CDR3 length: 16 amino acids. The V and J ends lost 6 bases and 0 bases respectively, with 12 bases between them. The DNA for the CDR3 is TGTGCCAGCAGTGCCGGGCCAAGCTCCTATAATTCACCCCTCCACTTT. This sequence encodes CASSAGPSSYNSPLHF.

V is TRBV19 and J is TRBJ2-7; 10 bases are a match to TRBD1. The CDR3 extends over 16 amino acids. Germline CDR1 LNHDA, CDR2 SQIVND (reference sequence). J was trimmed by 4 bases and V by 5 bases; bases with no gene match: 11. DNA for the CDR3: TGTGCCAGTAGTCTCCGACAGGGGGCACGGTTATACGAGCAGTACTTC. Its translation is CASSLRQGARLYEQYF.